Below, 19 T cell receptor beta chains from the same sample are listed, as sequenced in a study of OX40 agonist ivuxolimab in advanced cancers. Only in-frame clones appear in the TCRdb table, and some are missing; sequencing was by immunoSEQ multiplex PCR. The table lists about 19,000 clones, roughly 91% of them singletons. Material: CD4+ or CD8+ T cells sorted from blood, obtained in a trial of the OX40 agonist ivuxolimab. All receptors derive from an adult with an advanced solid tumor such as melanoma, head and neck, liver or kidney cancer.

The chain combines TRBV4-2 with TRBJ1-3; D gene ambiguous. The CDR3 is 13 residues long. V dropped 4 bases and J dropped 2 bases, with 6 bases sitting between them. The V gene's germline CDR1 is LGHNA and CDR2 YNFKEQ. CDR3 bases: TGTGCCAGCAGCCCCCACCCTGGAAACACCATATATTTT. This translates into CASSPHPGNTIYF.

The rearrangement uses TRBV7-2 and TRBJ1-2; TRBD1 is a possible D gene (6 bases). Germline-derived CDR1 and CDR2 are SGHTA and FQGNSA. The ends were cut back, 1 base at V and 3 bases at J, with 21 bases in the middle. The CDR3 sequence is 18 residues long. The CDR3 DNA is TGTGCCAGCAGCTTAGTGAGGATTGGGGGGGCGGTGTACTATGGCTACACCTTC. Its protein product is CASSLVRIGGAVYYGYTF.

Only a few counts were recorded for this clone. V usage is TRBV7-9 and J usage is TRBJ2-2; TRBD2 matches 7 bases. Germline values: CDR1 SEHNR, CDR2 FQNEAQ (reference sequence). The ends lost 3 bases at V and 1 base at J; junction bases unmatched: 11. The CDR3 sequence is 18 residues long. The DNA for the CDR3 is TGTGCCAGCAGCTTTAACCCGTTGTTAGCGGGGAACACCGGGGAGCTGTTTTTT. This translates into CASSFNPLLAGNTGELFF.

The chain recombines TRBV29-1 with TRBJ2-3, with D uncertain. Germline CDR1 SQVTM, CDR2 ANQGSEA. V was clipped by 4 bases and J by 2 bases, with 10 bases between them. CDR3 size: 13 residues. The DNA of the CDR3 is TGCAGCGTTGGTTCCGGGCCCACAGATACGCAGTATTTT. It translates to CSVGSGPTDTQYF.

V and J are TRBV29-1 and TRBJ2-1; 7 bases fit TRBD2. The CDR3 is made up of 14 amino acids. Germline CDR1 is SQVTM and CDR2 is ANQGSEA. Germline trimming cut 6 bases from V and 6 bases from J; bases unmatched to any gene: 11. CDR3 in DNA: TGCAGCGTCAGGACTAGTTGGCTGGTCAATGAGCAGTTCTTC. Protein: CSVRTSWLVNEQFF.

The V and J genes are TRBV14 and TRBJ2-7; tentatively, D is TRBD1 or TRBD2 (6 bases each). Per germline, CDR1 SGHDN and CDR2 FVKESK. This CDR3 has 15 amino acids. Trimming removed 3 bases at V and 3 bases at J, with 15 bases between. In DNA form, the CDR3 reads TGTGCCAGCAGCCACGCCGCGGGACAATTCTACGAGCAGTACTTC. It codes for CASSHAAGQFYEQYF.

V usage is TRBV27 and J usage is TRBJ2-7; D not resolved. Trimming pared 5 bases from V and 2 bases from J, leaving 10 bases between. In germline, CDR1 is MNHEY, CDR2 SMNVEV (reference sequence). CDR3 length equals 13 residues. CDR3 in DNA: TGTGCCAGCAGTCTCACTTCCGCCTACGAGCAGTACTTC. Its protein is CASSLTSAYEQYF.

Comment on this clone: The junction shows a germline mismatch at one end, possibly a read error. The V gene is TRBV9, the J gene TRBJ2-7, with D perhaps being TRBD1 or TRBD2 (6 bases each). CDR3 length equals 14 residues. Germline CDR1 reads SGDLS; CDR2 reads YYNGEE. The CDR3 protein is CANSAGNRESEQYF. In nucleotides, the CDR3 is TGTGCCAACAGCGCGGGAAACAGGGAAAGCGAGCAGTACTTC.

V usage is TRBV4-1 and J usage is TRBJ2-2; weak D call: TRBD2 (5 bases). The CDR3 runs to 14 residues. V was clipped by 2 bases and J by 7 bases, with 11 bases between them. From germline, CDR1 is MGHRA and CDR2 YSYEKL. CDR3 region: CASSQQRGIGELFF. CDR3 DNA sequence: TGCGCCAGCAGCCAACAGAGAGGGATCGGGGAGCTGTTTTTT.

Concerning this clone: This CDR3 is also generated by other DNA sequences in the sample. J is TRBJ2-3 and V is TRBV28; 12 bases line up with TRBD2. The CDR3 spans 18 residues. After removal of 6 bases from V and 4 bases from J, the junction contained 14 bases not matched to a gene. Germline V gene data show CDR1 as MDHEN and CDR2 as SYDVKM. In DNA, the CDR3 is TGTGCCAGCAGCCTGACTAGCGGGAGAGGGGGGAGCGCAGATACGCAGTATTTT. The encoded protein is CASSLTSGRGGSADTQYF. Together with reference TRBV28 and TRBJ2-3, the CDR3 gives the full variable domain: DVKVTQSSRYLVKRTGEKVFLECVQDMDHENMFWYRQDPGLGLRLIYFSYDVKMKEKGDIPEGYSVSREKKERFSLILESASTNQTSMYLCASSLTSGRGGSADTQYFGPGTRLTVL.

This sequence joins TRBV5-1 and TRBJ2-5; no clear D. The J call may be in error: the DNA end matches TRBJ2-7 better. The CDR3 totals 13 residues. Germline assignment: CDR1 SGHRS and CDR2 YFSETQ. This CDR3 reads CASSLDTAYEQYF. CDR3 DNA: TGCGCCAGCAGCTTGGATACTGCCTACGAGCAGTACTTC.

The chain combines TRBV7-3 with TRBJ2-3; D gene unclear. Germline CDR1 reads SGHTA; CDR2 reads FQGTGA. This CDR3 is 14 amino acids long. V shed 2 bases and J shed 2 bases, with 8 bases lying between them. Here the CDR3 DNA reads TGTGCCAGCAGCTTATTCCCAACCACAGATACGCAGTATTTT. Its translation: CASSLFPTTDTQYF.

This chain uses TRBV6-4 with TRBJ2-3, with 7 bases aligning to TRBD2. This CDR3 contains 15 residues. Germline assignment: CDR1 MRHNA and CDR2 SNTAGT. With 6 bases clipped from V and 2 bases from J, the junction kept 8 bases outside the gene matches. The CDR3 coding sequence is TGTGCCAGCAGCCCAACGGGGGGATTCACAGATACGCAGTATTTT. Protein: CASSPTGGFTDTQYF.

This chain uses TRBV12-5 with TRBJ1-3, with D unresolved. Germline loops: CDR1 LGHNT, CDR2 FRNRAP. The CDR3 covers 13 residues. Trimming took off 5 bases at V and 4 bases at J, with 9 bases between the two ends. CDR3 amino acids: CASGPPVGNTIYF. The CDR3 coding sequence is TGTGCTAGTGGTCCACCTGTCGGAAACACCATATATTTT.

J is TRBJ2-1 and V is TRBV29-1; 14 nucleotides align to TRBD2. This CDR3 spans 14 amino acids. Germline V gene data show CDR1 as SQVTM and CDR2 as ANQGSEA. V trimming: 6 bases; J trimming: 8 bases; junction bases outside the gene matches: 6. The CDR3 DNA is TGCAGCGTCTCCGGGACTAGCGGGAGCTATGAGCAGTTCTTC. This sequence encodes CSVSGTSGSYEQFF.

The CDR3 reads CAISEQGSLRTEAFF. Here the CDR3 DNA reads TGTGCCATCAGTGAACAGGGTAGTTTGCGCACTGAAGCTTTCTTT. The chain couples TRBV10-3 to TRBJ1-1; possible D gene TRBD1, 6 bases. The CDR3 loop spans 15 amino acids. The germline V and J ends were trimmed by 3 bases and 4 bases, with 15 bases remaining between them. CDR1 and CDR2 (germline): ENHRY, SYGVKD.

In this sample, this clone turned up a few times. V and J are TRBV4-3 and TRBJ2-5; 7 positions agree with TRBD2. CDR1 and CDR2 (germline): LGHNA, YSLEER. This CDR3 is built from 17 residues. J was trimmed by 5 bases and V by 1 base; bases with no gene match: 13. Here the CDR3 DNA reads TGCGCCAGCAGCCAAGGGGAGGGGAGGACCTTGGGGGAGACCCAGTACTTC. Translation gives CASSQGEGRTLGETQYF.

J is TRBJ2-7 and V is TRBV6-5; 8 positions agree with TRBD2. V shed 2 bases, J shed 7 bases, and the junction held 10 bases outside the gene matches. CDR1 is MNHEY, CDR2 SVGAGI, per germline. This CDR3 contains 15 residues. The CDR3 sequence: CASSYGPGGEIEQYF. In DNA form, the CDR3 reads TGTGCCAGCAGTTACGGACCGGGAGGGGAGATTGAGCAGTACTTC.

The chain carries TRBV7-9 and TRBJ2-7; D is unclear. The V end was cut by 5 bases, the J end by 6 bases, with 11 bases between. Germline CDR1 is SEHNR and CDR2 is FQNEAQ (reference sequence). This CDR3 has 12 residues. The CDR3 nucleotides read TGTGCCAGCAGCCCCCACCTTGGCGAGCAGTACTTC. This gives the protein CASSPHLGEQYF.